This T cell receptor (beta chain) appears in the sequencing data of a study of T cell responses to AZD1222 COVID-19 vaccine. Findings and limits, study-wide: Among spike-specific TCRs, nearly half reportedly target unmutated variant regions. Baseline testing showed seropositivity in only 6 or 7 AZD1222 recipients. Clonal diversity may have been underestimated in mostly white British donors. Repertoire sampling happened only post peak T cell response.

Germline values: CDR1 SQVTM, CDR2 ANQGSEA. V shed 7 bases and J shed 0 bases, with 16 bases lying between them. The length of the CDR3 is 15 residues. Using immunoSEQ multiplex PCR, the repertoire was profiled, and TCRdb retains in-frame clones only, with some absent. This sample carries around 150,000 clones, approximately 94% of them seen once, and the ten largest clones take approximately 4.8%. Of note for this clone: Antigen specificity is unknown.

The material sequenced was peripheral blood, taken 28 days after the second AZD1222 dose. V gene TRBV29-1 combines with J gene TRBJ1-3, with no clear D. The source of this sequence is an adult who received the AZD1222 COVID-19 vaccine. The CDR3 is CSELTDGCSGNTIYF. The CDR3 DNA reads TGCAGCGAGCTAACGGACGGATGCTCTGGAAACACCATATATTTT.